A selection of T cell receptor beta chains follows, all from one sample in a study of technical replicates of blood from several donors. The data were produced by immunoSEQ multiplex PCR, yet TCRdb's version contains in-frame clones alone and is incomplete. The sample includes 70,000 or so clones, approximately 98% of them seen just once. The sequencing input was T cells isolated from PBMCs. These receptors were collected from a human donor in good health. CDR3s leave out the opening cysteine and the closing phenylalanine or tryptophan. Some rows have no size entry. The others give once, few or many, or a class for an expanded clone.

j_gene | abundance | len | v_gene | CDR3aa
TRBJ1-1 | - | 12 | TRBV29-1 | SVEEWGSGGTAF
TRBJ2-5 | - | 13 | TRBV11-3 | ASRSRDREKETQY
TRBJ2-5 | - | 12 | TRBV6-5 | ASSYSRGQETQY
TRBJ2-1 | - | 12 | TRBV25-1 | ASSGLSSYNEQF
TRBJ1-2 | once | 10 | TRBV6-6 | ATVGGSYGYT
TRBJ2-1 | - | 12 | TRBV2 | ASRRLAGHNEQF
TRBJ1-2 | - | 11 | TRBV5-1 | ASGNRGDYGYT
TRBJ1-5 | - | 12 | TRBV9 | ASSVAGQGQPQH
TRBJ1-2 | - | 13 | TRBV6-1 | ASSAPPGQGFGYT
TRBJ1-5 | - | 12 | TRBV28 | ASSSPGVGQPQH
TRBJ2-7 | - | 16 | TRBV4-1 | ASSQPGTSGRGKYEQY
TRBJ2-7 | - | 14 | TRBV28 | ASTVTAGGSPYEQY
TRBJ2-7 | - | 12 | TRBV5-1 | ASSLTSGSSEQY
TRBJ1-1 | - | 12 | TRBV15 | ATSSRQGGSEAF
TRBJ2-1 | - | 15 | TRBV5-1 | ASSPTSSGSGYNEQF
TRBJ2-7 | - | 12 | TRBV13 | ASSSTSGSYEQY
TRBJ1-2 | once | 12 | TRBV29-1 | SGAQGLGGYGYT
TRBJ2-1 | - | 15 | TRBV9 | ASSVSSSGSRSDEQF
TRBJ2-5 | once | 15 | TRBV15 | ATSATRLAGYQETQY
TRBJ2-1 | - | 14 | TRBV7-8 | ASSSVAGEQPNEQF
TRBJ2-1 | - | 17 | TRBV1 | TSSQGSGRAFPPHNEQF
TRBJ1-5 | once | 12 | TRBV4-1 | ASSLSTGGQPQH
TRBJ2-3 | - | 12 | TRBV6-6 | ASSSGQGTDTQY
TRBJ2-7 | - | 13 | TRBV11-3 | ASSLAAGGFYEQY
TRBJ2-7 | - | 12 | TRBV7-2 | ASRQPGQGSEQY
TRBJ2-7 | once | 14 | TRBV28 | ASSLLSAFGGYEQY
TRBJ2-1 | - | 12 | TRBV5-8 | ASSLRERYNEQF
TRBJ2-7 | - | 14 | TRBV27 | ASSHSTGSGFYEQY